This TCR beta chain stems from a study of blood T cell repertoires in COVID-19. The CDR3 extends over 15 amino acids. TCRdb's copy holds only in-frame clones and misses some; the assay was immunoSEQ multiplex PCR. Of fewer than 300,000 clones in the sample, roughly 92% are singletons; the top ten hold around 2%. The receptor's source is a young woman with COVID-19, enrolled during active disease. The gene calls are TRBV21-1 and TRBJ2-7; the D call TRBD2 from the table was never checked on the DNA. TRBV21-1 is described as a pseudogene. The sample taken for sequencing was peripheral blood. DNA for the CDR3: TGTGCCAGCAGCGACGGACTAGCGGGAGCTTACGAGCAGTACTTC. This encodes CASSDGLAGAYEQYF.